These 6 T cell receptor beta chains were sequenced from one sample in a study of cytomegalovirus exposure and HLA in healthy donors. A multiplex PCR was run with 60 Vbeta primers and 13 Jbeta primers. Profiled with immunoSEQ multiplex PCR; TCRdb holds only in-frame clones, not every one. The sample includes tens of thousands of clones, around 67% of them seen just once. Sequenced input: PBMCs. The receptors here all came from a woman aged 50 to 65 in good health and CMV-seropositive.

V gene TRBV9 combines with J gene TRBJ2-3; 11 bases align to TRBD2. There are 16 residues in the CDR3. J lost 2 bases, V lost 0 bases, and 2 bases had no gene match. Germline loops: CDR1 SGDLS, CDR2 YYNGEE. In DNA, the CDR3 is TGTGCCAGCAGCGTAGATAGCGGGGGGGTCACAGATACGCAGTATTTT. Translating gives CASSVDSGGVTDTQYF.

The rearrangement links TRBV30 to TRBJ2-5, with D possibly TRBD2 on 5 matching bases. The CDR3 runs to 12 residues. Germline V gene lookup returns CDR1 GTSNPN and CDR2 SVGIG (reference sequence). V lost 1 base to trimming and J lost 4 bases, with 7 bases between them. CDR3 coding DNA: TGTGCCTGGAGTGGGGGAGCAGAGACCCAGTACTTC. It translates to CAWSGGAETQYF.

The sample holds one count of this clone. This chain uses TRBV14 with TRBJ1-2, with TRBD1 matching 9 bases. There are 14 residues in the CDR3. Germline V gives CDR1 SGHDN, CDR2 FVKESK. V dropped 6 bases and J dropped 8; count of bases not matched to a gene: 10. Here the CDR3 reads CASSPRGQGDGYTF. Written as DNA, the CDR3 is TGTGCCAGCAGTCCTCGGGGACAGGGTGACGGCTACACCTTC.

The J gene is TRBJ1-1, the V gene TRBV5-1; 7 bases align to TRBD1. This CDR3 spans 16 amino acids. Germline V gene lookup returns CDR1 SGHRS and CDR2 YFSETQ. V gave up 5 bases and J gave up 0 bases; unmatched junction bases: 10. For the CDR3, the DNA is TGCGCCAGCAGACATGGGACAGCCGAAATGAACACTGAAGCTTTCTTT. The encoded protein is CASRHGTAEMNTEAFF.

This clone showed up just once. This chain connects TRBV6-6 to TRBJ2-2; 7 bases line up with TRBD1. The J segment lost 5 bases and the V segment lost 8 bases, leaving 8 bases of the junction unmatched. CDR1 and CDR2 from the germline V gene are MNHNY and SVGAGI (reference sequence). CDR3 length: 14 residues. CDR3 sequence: CASRLQGTTGELFF. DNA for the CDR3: TGTGCCAGCCGACTACAGGGGACGACCGGGGAGCTGTTTTTT.

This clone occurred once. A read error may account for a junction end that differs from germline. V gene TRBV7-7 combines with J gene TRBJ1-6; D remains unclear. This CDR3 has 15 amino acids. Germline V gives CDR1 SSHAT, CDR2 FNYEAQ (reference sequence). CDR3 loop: CASSLEYSYNSPLHF. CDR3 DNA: TGTGCTAGCAGCTTAGAGTACAGCTATAATTCACCCCTCCACTTT. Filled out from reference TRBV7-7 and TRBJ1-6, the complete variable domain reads GAGVSQSPRYKVTKRGQDVTLRCDPISSHATLYWYQQALGQGPEFLTYFNYEAQPDKSGLPSDRFSAERPEGSISTLTIQRTEQRDSAMYRCASSLEYSYNSPLHFGNGTRLTVT.